These T cell receptor beta chains were read from a single sample in a study of shared clonotypes between healthy human individuals. The repertoire was sequenced with immunoSEQ multiplex PCR; TCRdb's copy has only in-frame clones and lacks some. Of 470,000 or so clones listed, over 70% are singletons. The sample was PBMCs. These receptors all come from a middle-aged woman in good health. Some clones in this sample may be carry-over from other donors' samples. Each CDR3 is given with its conserved first and last residue. A D gene is named only where the DNA matches it firmly. The listing skips clone size in some rows; elsewhere it reads once, few, many or a size class.

j_call: TRBJ1-3
clone_size: .
d_call: .
v_call: TRBV5-1
cdr3_aa: CASRVSRDSGNTIYF
cdr3_nt: TGCGCCAGTCGGGTCAGTCGCGACTCTGGAAACACCATATATTTT

j_call: TRBJ2-3
clone_size: .
d_call: .
v_call: TRBV7-9
cdr3_aa: CAGAIVETDTQYF
cdr3_nt: TGTGCCGGCGCAATAGTAGAAACAGATACGCAGTATTTT

j_call: TRBJ2-7
clone_size: .
d_call: TRBD2
v_call: TRBV7-2
cdr3_aa: CASSRTSPPYEQYF
cdr3_nt: TGTGCCAGCAGCCGGACTAGCCCCCCCTACGAGCAGTACTTC

j_call: TRBJ2-3
clone_size: .
d_call: TRBD2
v_call: TRBV29-1
cdr3_aa: CSVDQREGRDTQYF
cdr3_nt: TGCAGCGTTGATCAGCGGGAGGGCCGGGATACGCAGTATTTT

j_call: TRBJ1-1
clone_size: .
d_call: .
v_call: TRBV29-1
cdr3_aa: CSVVMGFSAFF
cdr3_nt: TGCAGCGTTGTAATGGGTTTCTCGGCTTTCTTT

j_call: TRBJ2-6
clone_size: .
d_call: .
v_call: TRBV6-6
cdr3_aa: CASLGTREANVLTF
cdr3_nt: TGTGCCAGCCTAGGGACCCGAGAGGCCAACGTCCTGACTTTC

j_call: TRBJ2-7
clone_size: .
d_call: TRBD2
v_call: TRBV28
cdr3_aa: CASRGTSGNVQYF
cdr3_nt: TGTGCCAGCAGGGGGACTAGCGGGAACGTTCAGTACTTC

j_call: TRBJ2-1
clone_size: once
d_call: .
v_call: TRBV7-3
cdr3_aa: CASSSTLESYDEQFF
cdr3_nt: TGTGCCAGCAGCTCAACACTAGAGTCGTACGATGAGCAGTTCTTC

j_call: TRBJ2-3
clone_size: once
d_call: .
v_call: TRBV15
cdr3_aa: CATSRDWGEADTQYF
cdr3_nt: TGTGCCACCAGCAGAGATTGGGGGGAGGCAGATACGCAGTATTTT

j_call: TRBJ1-4
clone_size: many
d_call: TRBD1
v_call: TRBV7-2
cdr3_aa: CASSGRGQGTNEKLFF
cdr3_nt: TGTGCCAGCAGCGGAAGGGGGCAGGGAACTAATGAAAAACTGTTTTTT

j_call: TRBJ2-5
clone_size: .
d_call: .
v_call: TRBV30
cdr3_aa: CAWSVPVGSETQYF
cdr3_nt: TGTGCCTGGAGTGTACCCGTTGGGAGCGAGACCCAGTACTTC

j_call: TRBJ1-5
clone_size: .
d_call: .
v_call: TRBV21-1
cdr3_aa: CARRDRAQPQHF
cdr3_nt: TGTGCCCGAAGGGACAGGGCCCAGCCCCAGCATTTT

j_call: TRBJ2-5
clone_size: .
d_call: .
v_call: TRBV15
cdr3_aa: CATGGQETQYF
cdr3_nt: TGTGCCACCGGGGGGCAAGAGACCCAGTACTTC

j_call: TRBJ1-5
clone_size: .
d_call: TRBD1
v_call: TRBV2
cdr3_aa: CASDRVGQPQHF
cdr3_nt: TGTGCCAGCGACAGGGTTGGACAGCCCCAGCATTTT

j_call: TRBJ2-1
clone_size: .
d_call: .
v_call: TRBV2
cdr3_aa: CASTTRLEGEQFF
cdr3_nt: TGTGCCAGTACCACCCGCCTTGAGGGTGAGCAGTTCTTC

j_call: TRBJ1-4
clone_size: once
d_call: .
v_call: TRBV5-1
cdr3_aa: CASSSLPGNEKLFF
cdr3_nt: TGCGCCAGCAGCTCCCTTCCGGGTAATGAAAAACTGTTTTTT

j_call: TRBJ2-1
clone_size: .
d_call: TRBD2
v_call: TRBV7-2
cdr3_aa: CASSKQTSGSMYEQFF
cdr3_nt: TGTGCCAGCAGCAAGCAGACTAGCGGGAGTATGTATGAGCAGTTCTTC

j_call: TRBJ2-3
clone_size: .
d_call: TRBD2
v_call: TRBV11-2
cdr3_aa: CASSLAAGGADTQYF
cdr3_nt: TGTGCCAGCAGCTTAGCAGCGGGAGGGGCAGATACGCAGTATTTT

j_call: TRBJ1-2
clone_size: .
d_call: .
v_call: TRBV2
cdr3_aa: CASSVVPNYGYTF
cdr3_nt: TGTGCCAGCAGTGTTGTCCCTAACTATGGCTACACCTTC

j_call: TRBJ1-4
clone_size: .
d_call: .
v_call: TRBV5-4
cdr3_aa: CASSLERVDNEKLFF
cdr3_nt: TGTGCCAGCAGCTTGGAGAGGGTGGATAATGAAAAACTGTTTTTT

j_call: TRBJ1-1
clone_size: .
d_call: .
v_call: TRBV30
cdr3_aa: CAWSVLRQVRTEAFF
cdr3_nt: TGTGCCTGGAGTGTACTACGGCAGGTCCGTACTGAAGCTTTCTTT

j_call: TRBJ1-5
clone_size: .
d_call: TRBD1
v_call: TRBV30
cdr3_aa: CAWSRGGGQPQHF
cdr3_nt: TGTGCCTGGAGTCGAGGGGGCGGTCAGCCCCAGCATTTT

j_call: TRBJ2-3
clone_size: .
d_call: TRBD1
v_call: TRBV5-4
cdr3_aa: CASSPGTGGTDTQYF
cdr3_nt: TGTGCCAGCAGCCCTGGGACAGGGGGCACAGATACGCAGTATTTT

j_call: TRBJ2-6
clone_size: .
d_call: .
v_call: TRBV10-3
cdr3_aa: CAISDPPTGANVLTF
cdr3_nt: TGTGCCATCAGCGACCCTCCTACTGGGGCCAACGTCCTGACTTTC

j_call: TRBJ1-6
clone_size: once
d_call: TRBD1
v_call: TRBV6-1
cdr3_aa: CASSESQGGASSHLNF
cdr3_nt: TGTGCCAGCAGTGAAAGCCAGGGGGGTGCAAGTTCACACCTCAACTTT

j_call: TRBJ1-2
clone_size: .
d_call: .
v_call: TRBV11-2
cdr3_aa: CASSLVPGYYGYTF
cdr3_nt: TGTGCCAGCAGCTTAGTTCCAGGTTACTATGGCTACACCTTC

j_call: TRBJ2-1
clone_size: .
d_call: TRBD2
v_call: TRBV9
cdr3_aa: CASSVGSGSSNEQFF
cdr3_nt: TGTGCCAGCAGCGTAGGTAGCGGGAGTAGTAATGAGCAGTTCTTC

j_call: TRBJ1-5
clone_size: few
d_call: .
v_call: TRBV15
cdr3_aa: CATSSIRESYQPQHF
cdr3_nt: TGTGCCACCAGCAGTATAAGAGAGTCTTATCAGCCCCAGCATTTT

j_call: TRBJ2-1
clone_size: few
d_call: .
v_call: TRBV30
cdr3_aa: CAWSAGPYNEQFF
cdr3_nt: TGTGCCTGGAGTGCCGGACCGTACAATGAGCAGTTCTTC

j_call: TRBJ2-1
clone_size: .
d_call: TRBD1
v_call: TRBV19
cdr3_aa: CASSMTGSGYNEQFF
cdr3_nt: TGTGCCAGTAGTATGACAGGGTCGGGCTACAATGAGCAGTTCTTC

j_call: TRBJ1-2
clone_size: .
d_call: .
v_call: TRBV4-1
cdr3_aa: CASSPGQMNYGCTF
cdr3_nt: .

j_call: TRBJ1-1
clone_size: once
d_call: .
v_call: TRBV7-3
cdr3_aa: CASSSGVNTEAFF
cdr3_nt: TGTGCCAGCAGCTCAGGGGTGAACACTGAAGCTTTCTTT

j_call: TRBJ1-5
clone_size: .
d_call: .
v_call: TRBV5-1
cdr3_aa: CASSLETGQNQPQHF
cdr3_nt: TGCGCCAGCAGCTTGGAGACAGGACAGAATCAGCCCCAGCATTTT

j_call: TRBJ1-1
clone_size: .
d_call: TRBD1
v_call: TRBV30
cdr3_aa: CAWSLGQGMNTEAFF
cdr3_nt: TGTGCCTGGAGTTTGGGACAGGGAATGAACACTGAAGCTTTCTTT

j_call: TRBJ2-7
clone_size: .
d_call: TRBD2
v_call: TRBV6-1
cdr3_aa: CASRVAGGPYEQYF
cdr3_nt: TGTGCCAGCAGGGTAGCGGGAGGCCCCTACGAGCAGTACTTC

j_call: TRBJ2-7
clone_size: .
d_call: .
v_call: TRBV28
cdr3_aa: CASSLPTINYEQYF
cdr3_nt: TGTGCCAGCAGTTTACCCACGATAAACTACGAGCAGTACTTC

j_call: TRBJ2-5
clone_size: .
d_call: .
v_call: TRBV2
cdr3_aa: CASRGTGWETQYF
cdr3_nt: TGTGCCAGCAGAGGAACAGGGTGGGAGACCCAGTACTTC